This T cell receptor beta chain was captured in a study of blood T cell repertoires in COVID-19. The V and J ends lost 4 bases and 6 bases respectively, with 10 bases between them. In germline, CDR1 is MRHNA, CDR2 SNTAGT. The CDR3 extends over 13 amino acids. Profiled with immunoSEQ multiplex PCR; TCRdb holds only in-frame clones, not every one. The sample lists hundreds of thousands of clones; around 87% were seen once. This receptor was identified in a man in his forties or fifties in a cohort exposed to, infected with or recovered from COVID-19 (not recorded which). Material: PBMCs or T cells enriched from blood (not recorded which). The chain employs TRBV6-4 and TRBJ2-1; D is perhaps TRBD2 (6 bases). The CDR3 DNA follows: TGTGCCAGCAGTGGCGGGGTACCCAATGAGCAGTTCTTC. Translated, it gives CASSGGVPNEQFF.